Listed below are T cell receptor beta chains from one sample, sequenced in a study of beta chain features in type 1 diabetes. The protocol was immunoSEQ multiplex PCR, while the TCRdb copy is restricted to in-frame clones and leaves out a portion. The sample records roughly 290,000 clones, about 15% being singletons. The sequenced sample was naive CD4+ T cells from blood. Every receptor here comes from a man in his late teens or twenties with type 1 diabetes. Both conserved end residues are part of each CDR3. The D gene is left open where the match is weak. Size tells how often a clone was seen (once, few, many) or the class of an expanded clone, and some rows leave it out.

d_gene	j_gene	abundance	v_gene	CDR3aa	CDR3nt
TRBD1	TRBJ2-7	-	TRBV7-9	CASSNLQGAKFYEQYF	TGTGCCAGCAGCAATCTCCAGGGGGCGAAGTTCTACGAGCAGTACTTC
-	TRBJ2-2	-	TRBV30	CAWSLTSGELFF	TGTGCCTGGAGTCTCACATCCGGGGAGCTGTTTTTT
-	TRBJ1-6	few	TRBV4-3	CASSQEGAGKSPLHF	TGCGCCAGCAGCCAAGAGGGTGCAGGGAAGTCACCCCTCCACTTT
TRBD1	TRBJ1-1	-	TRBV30	CAWSDYGRGSTEAFF	TGTGCCTGGAGTGACTATGGCAGGGGGAGCACTGAAGCTTTCTTT
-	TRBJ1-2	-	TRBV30	CAWNPDSSPGRTYTF	TGTGCCTGGAACCCGGACAGTTCCCCGGGAAGGACCTACACCTTC
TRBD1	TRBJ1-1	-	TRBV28	CASSTGTGTTEAFF	TGTGCCAGCAGTACCGGGACAGGAACGACTGAAGCTTTCTTT
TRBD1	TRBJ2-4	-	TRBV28	CASRQGDGGERIQYF	TGTGCCAGCAGACAGGGGGACGGCGGTGAGAGGATTCAGTACTTC
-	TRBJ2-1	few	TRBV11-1	CASSPPRDEQFF	TGTGCCAGCAGCCCACCCAGGGATGAGCAGTTCTTC
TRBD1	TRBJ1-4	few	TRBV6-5	CASSDSQGAREKLFF	TGTGCCAGCAGTGACTCACAGGGGGCGCGGGAAAAACTGTTTTTT
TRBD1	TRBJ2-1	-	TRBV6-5	CASSKGQGNNEQFF	TGTGCCAGCAGTAAGGGACAGGGGAACAATGAGCAGTTCTTC
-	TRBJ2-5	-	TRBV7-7	CASSLTRAETQYF	TGTGCCAGCAGCTTAACGCGGGCGGAGACCCAGTACTTC
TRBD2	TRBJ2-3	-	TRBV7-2	CASSGLAGYTDTQYF	TGTGCCAGCAGCGGGCTAGCGGGGTACACAGATACGCAGTATTTT
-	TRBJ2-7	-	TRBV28	CASSLWQGSYEQYF	TGTGCCAGCAGTTTGTGGCAGGGGTCCTACGAGCAGTACTTC
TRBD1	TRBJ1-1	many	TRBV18	CASSLRTGNEAFF	TGTGCCAGCTCGCTCCGGACAGGGAATGAAGCTTTCTTT
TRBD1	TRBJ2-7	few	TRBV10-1	CASSESTGLYEQYF	TGCGCCAGCAGTGAGTCGACAGGGCTCTACGAGCAGTACTTC
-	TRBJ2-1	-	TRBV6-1	CASSGSLAEYNEQFF	TGTGCCAGCAGTGGGTCTTTAGCGGAGTACAATGAGCAGTTCTTC
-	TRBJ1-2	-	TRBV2	CASRFTGPSLYTF	TGTGCCAGTAGATTTACAGGGCCCTCTCTATACACCTTC
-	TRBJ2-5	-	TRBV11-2	CASSPQRTSGFETQYF	TGTGCCAGCAGCCCCCAGCGTACTAGTGGGTTTGAGACCCAGTACTTC
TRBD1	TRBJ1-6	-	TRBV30	CAWSSYGQGVRGNSPLHF	TGTGCCTGGAGTTCCTACGGACAGGGGGTACGAGGGAATTCACCCCTCCACTTT
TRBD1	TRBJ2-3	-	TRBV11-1	CASSDKGQGTDTQYF	TGTGCCAGCAGCGACAAGGGACAGGGCACAGATACGCAGTATTTT